Listed below are T cell receptor beta chains from one sample, sequenced in a study of blood T cell repertoires in COVID-19. TCRdb's table, derived via immunoSEQ multiplex PCR, lists solely in-frame clones and lacks some. The table lists about 220,000 clones, roughly 75% of them singletons, with roughly 7% in the top ten. Sequencing was carried out using peripheral blood. These receptors all stem from a woman aged 70-85 years with acute or convalescent COVID-19. Each CDR3 is given with its conserved first and last residue. Each record gives: J gene, D gene, clone size, V gene, CDR3 protein, CDR3 DNA. D genes are given only for firm matches. Not every row has a clone size; where given, it reads once, few, many or a size class.

TRBJ2-2 | . | . | TRBV21-1 | CASSKDPGGLAENTGELFF | TGTGCCAGCAGCAAAGACCCCGGGGGGCTAGCGGAGAATACCGGGGAGCTGTTTTTT
TRBJ1-5 | . | . | TRBV3-1/TRBV3-2 | CASSQGAGNNQPQHF | TGTGCCAGCAGCCAAGGAGCCGGTAACAATCAGCCCCAGCATTTT
TRBJ2-3 | . | . | TRBV5-1 | CASSLAQGADTQYF | TGCGCCAGCAGCTTGGCCCAGGGCGCGGATACGCAGTATTTT
TRBJ1-4 | . | . | TRBV18 | CASSTQGQLFF | TGTGCCAGCTCAACGCAGGGTCAACTGTTTTTT
TRBJ2-3 | . | . | TRBV29-1 | CSVPKPGREDTQYF | TGCAGCGTTCCAAAGCCAGGGCGGGAAGATACGCAGTATTTT
TRBJ2-7 | TRBD1 | . | TRBV18 | CASTSGTGGDEQYF | TGTGCCAGCACGTCCGGGACAGGGGGCGACGAGCAGTACTTC
TRBJ2-1 | TRBD2 | . | TRBV6-4 | CASSRAGGYNEQFF | TGTGCCAGCAGTAGAGCGGGGGGCTACAATGAGCAGTTCTTC
TRBJ1-2 | . | . | TRBV5-1 | CASSLVRGRSNYGYTF | TGCGCCAGCAGCTTGGTCAGGGGACGGAGTAACTATGGCTACACCTTC
TRBJ2-1 | TRBD1 | . | TRBV5-6 | CASSLFTGGKNEQFF | TGTGCCAGCAGCTTGTTCACAGGGGGTAAGAATGAGCAGTTCTTC
TRBJ2-1 | . | . | TRBV29-1 | CSVGREWYNEQFF | TGCAGCGTTGGCAGGGAATGGTACAATGAGCAGTTCTTC
TRBJ2-7 | TRBD1 | . | TRBV2 | CASSRQGISSYEQYF | TGTGCCAGCAGCCGACAGGGCATAAGCTCCTACGAGCAGTACTTC
TRBJ1-3 | . | . | TRBV11-2 | CASSLGTNLDTIYF | TGTGCCAGCAGCCTCGGGACAAATTTGGACACCATATATTTT
TRBJ2-5 | TRBD2 | . | TRBV27 | CASSFTAGGGGTQYF | TGTGCCAGCAGTTTTACAGCGGGGGGCGGGGGGACCCAGTACTTC
TRBJ1-5 | . | once | TRBV27 | CASSPRLGHQPQHF | TGTGCCAGCAGTCCTCGACTGGGTCATCAGCCCCAGCATTTT
TRBJ1-5 | . | . | TRBV18 | CASSPFSGYQPQHF | TGTGCCAGCTCACCTTTCTCAGGTTATCAGCCCCAGCATTTT
TRBJ2-3 | . | few | TRBV6-1 | CASSDRGTDTQYF | TGTGCCAGCAGTGACCGTGGCACAGATACGCAGTATTTT
TRBJ2-5 | TRBD2 | . | TRBV10-3 | CAISDPGTKETQYF | TGTGCCATCAGTGATCCCGGGACTAAAGAGACCCAGTACTTC
TRBJ1-6 | TRBD1 | . | TRBV30 | CAWKETGSPYNSPLHF | TGTGCCTGGAAAGAGACAGGGAGTCCCTATAATTCACCCCTCCACTTT
TRBJ2-3 | TRBD2 | . | TRBV6-1 | CASSERAGGFADTQYF | TGTGCCAGCAGTGAAAGGGCGGGGGGGTTTGCAGATACGCAGTATTTT
TRBJ1-2 | TRBD1 | . | TRBV5-6 | CASSFEGAYGYTF | TGTGCCAGCAGCTTTGAGGGGGCGTATGGCTACACCTTC
TRBJ2-1 | . | . | TRBV30 | CAWRLYNEQFF | TGTGCCTGGAGACTCTACAATGAGCAGTTCTTC
TRBJ1-2 | . | . | TRBV5-1 | CASSPDQGNYGYTF | TGCGCCAGCAGCCCGGACCAGGGGAACTATGGCTACACCTTC
TRBJ1-2 | . | few | TRBV30 | CAWRTGLLSYGYTF | TGTGCCTGGAGAACGGGACTCCTTTCCTATGGCTACACCTTC
TRBJ1-3 | TRBD1 | . | TRBV19 | CASSSGTGVNTIYF | TGTGCCAGTAGTTCCGGGACAGGGGTAAACACCATATATTTT
TRBJ1-1 | TRBD1 | . | TRBV6-4 | CASRAQGGKNTEAFF | TGTGCCAGCAGGGCCCAGGGGGGTAAGAACACTGAAGCTTTCTTT
TRBJ2-3 | TRBD2 | few | TRBV5-1 | CASSSGRGGSTDTQYF | TGCGCCAGCAGCTCTGGTCGGGGGGGCTCCACAGATACGCAGTATTTT
TRBJ2-1 | TRBD2 | . | TRBV7-2 | CASSPYLAGRGNEQFF | TGTGCCAGCAGCCCTTATTTAGCGGGGCGGGGCAATGAGCAGTTCTTC
TRBJ2-1 | . | . | TRBV27 | CASSLRSLAGNEQFF | TGTGCCAGCAGTTTAAGGTCCCTAGCAGGCAATGAGCAGTTCTTC
TRBJ2-6 | TRBD1 | . | TRBV3-1/TRBV3-2 | CASSGTGRLLSGANVLTF | TGTGCCAGCAGCGGGACAGGGAGGCTCTTATCTGGGGCCAACGTCCTGACTTTC
TRBJ2-5 | . | . | TRBV10-3 | CAIRNSGETQYF | TGTGCCATCAGGAACAGCGGAGAGACCCAGTACTTC
TRBJ1-1 | . | . | TRBV7-3 | CASSEGPNTEAFF | TGTGCCAGCAGCGAGGGCCCGAACACTGAAGCTTTCTTT
TRBJ1-5 | . | few | TRBV30 | CAWSGTADQPQHF | TGTGCCTGGAGTGGGACAGCCGATCAGCCCCAGCATTTT
TRBJ2-2 | . | . | TRBV5-1 | CASSVTIHDTGELFF | TGCGCCAGCAGCGTGACTATACACGACACCGGGGAGCTGTTTTTT
TRBJ1-4 | . | . | TRBV7-9 | CASSPTGLPSEKLFF | TGTGCCAGCAGCCCCACAGGGCTCCCCTCCGAAAAACTGTTTTTT
TRBJ1-1 | . | . | TRBV7-9 | CASSLERVPEAFF | TGTGCCAGCAGCTTAGAGAGGGTCCCTGAAGCTTTCTTT
TRBJ2-3 | TRBD2 | few | TRBV2 | CASSRDEAGGTDTQYF | TGTGCCAGCAGTCGCGACGAAGCGGGGGGCACAGATACGCAGTATTTT
TRBJ1-2 | . | few | TRBV6-5 | CASQLGQVYGYTF | TGTGCCAGTCAATTGGGGCAAGTCTATGGCTACACCTTC
TRBJ2-1 | . | . | TRBV29-1 | CSVPGGGQAYNEQFF | TGCAGCGTTCCCGGCGGGGGACAGGCCTACAATGAGCAGTTCTTC
TRBJ1-2 | . | many | TRBV3-1/TRBV3-2 | CASSQEGRKGYTF | TGTGCCAGCAGCCAAGAGGGGAGGAAAGGCTACACCTTC
TRBJ2-2 | . | . | TRBV12-3/TRBV12-4 | CASSFVAIGELFF | TGTGCCAGCAGTTTCGTGGCAATCGGGGAGCTGTTTTTT
TRBJ1-2 | . | . | TRBV9 | CASSVGSRGYTF | TGTGCCAGCAGCGTAGGATCGAGGGGCTACACCTTC
TRBJ1-1 | TRBD1 | . | TRBV5-4 | CASSLDRGPEAFF | TGTGCCAGCAGCTTGGACAGGGGGCCTGAAGCTTTCTTT
TRBJ2-6 | . | . | TRBV19 | CASSIEATALSGANVLTF | TGTGCCAGTAGTATAGAAGCGACAGCCCTCTCTGGGGCCAACGTCCTGACTTTC
TRBJ2-7 | . | . | TRBV4-3 | CASSQDRDIYYEQYF | TGCGCCAGCAGCCAAGATCGGGACATTTACTACGAGCAGTACTTC
TRBJ2-5 | . | . | TRBV7-6 | CASSLVQGETQYF | TGTGCCAGCAGCTTAGTACAGGGTGAGACCCAGTACTTC
TRBJ1-1 | . | . | TRBV5-4 | CASSFSPNTEAFF | TGTGCCAGCAGCTTTAGCCCGAACACTGAAGCTTTCTTT
TRBJ2-5 | TRBD2 | . | TRBV5-1 | CASSLGGGQETQYF | TGCGCCAGCAGCTTGGGGGGAGGGCAAGAGACCCAGTACTTC
TRBJ1-1 | TRBD1 | . | TRBV13 | CASRIQGADTEAFF | TGTGCCAGCAGGATACAGGGGGCGGACACTGAAGCTTTCTTT
TRBJ1-4 | TRBD1 | . | TRBV6-1 | CASSETTGGGFYEKLFF | TGTGCCAGCAGTGAAACAACAGGGGGAGGTTTTTATGAAAAACTGTTTTTT
TRBJ2-5 | TRBD2 | many | TRBV7-6 | CASSSGLAGETQYF | TGTGCCAGCAGCTCAGGACTAGCGGGGGAGACCCAGTACTTC
TRBJ2-3 | TRBD1 | many | TRBV3-1/TRBV3-2 | CASSQALQGPTDTQYF | TGTGCCAGCAGCCAAGCTTTACAGGGGCCCACAGATACGCAGTATTTT
TRBJ2-3 | . | once | TRBV27 | CASTPSGAWDTQYF | TGTGCCAGCACCCCCAGCGGAGCCTGGGATACGCAGTATTTT
TRBJ1-4 | . | . | TRBV5-1 | CASSLGTNEKLFF | TGCGCCAGCAGCTTGGGGACAAATGAAAAACTGTTTTTT